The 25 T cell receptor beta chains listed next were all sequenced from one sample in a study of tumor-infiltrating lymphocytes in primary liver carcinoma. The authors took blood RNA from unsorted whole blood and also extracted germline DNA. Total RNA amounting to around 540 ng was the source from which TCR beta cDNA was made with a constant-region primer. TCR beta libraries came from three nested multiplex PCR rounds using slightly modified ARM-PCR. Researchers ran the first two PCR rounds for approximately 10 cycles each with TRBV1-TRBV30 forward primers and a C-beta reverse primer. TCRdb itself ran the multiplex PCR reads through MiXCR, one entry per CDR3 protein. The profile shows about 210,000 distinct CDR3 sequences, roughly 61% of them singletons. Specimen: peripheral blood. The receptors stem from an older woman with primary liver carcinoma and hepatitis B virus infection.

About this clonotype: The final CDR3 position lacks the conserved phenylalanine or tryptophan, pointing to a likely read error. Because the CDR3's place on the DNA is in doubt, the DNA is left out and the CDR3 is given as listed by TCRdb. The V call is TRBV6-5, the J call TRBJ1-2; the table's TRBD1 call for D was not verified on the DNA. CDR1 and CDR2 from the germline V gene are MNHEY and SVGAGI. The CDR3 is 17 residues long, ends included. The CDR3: CASSYQGEVAKELWLHL.

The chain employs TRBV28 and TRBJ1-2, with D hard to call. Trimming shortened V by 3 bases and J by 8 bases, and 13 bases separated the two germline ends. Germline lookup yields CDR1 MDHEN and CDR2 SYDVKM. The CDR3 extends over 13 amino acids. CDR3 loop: CASSFTRVGGYTF. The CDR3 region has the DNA TGTGCCAGCAGTTTCACTCGGGTGGGGGGCTACACCTTC.

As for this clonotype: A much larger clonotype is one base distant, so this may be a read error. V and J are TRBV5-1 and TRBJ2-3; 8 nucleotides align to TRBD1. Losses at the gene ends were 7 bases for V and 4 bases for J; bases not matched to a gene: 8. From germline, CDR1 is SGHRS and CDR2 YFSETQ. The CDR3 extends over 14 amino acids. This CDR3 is CASGRDRISDTQYF. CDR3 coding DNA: TGCGCCAGCGGCCGGGACAGGATATCAGATACGCAGTATTTT.

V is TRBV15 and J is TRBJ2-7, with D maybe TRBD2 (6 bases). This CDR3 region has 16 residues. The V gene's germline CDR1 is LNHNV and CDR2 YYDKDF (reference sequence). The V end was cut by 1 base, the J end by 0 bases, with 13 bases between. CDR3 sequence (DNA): TGTGCCACCAGCAGAGGTGGAGGGAAGAGCTCCTACGAGCAGTACTTC. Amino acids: CATSRGGGKSSYEQYF.

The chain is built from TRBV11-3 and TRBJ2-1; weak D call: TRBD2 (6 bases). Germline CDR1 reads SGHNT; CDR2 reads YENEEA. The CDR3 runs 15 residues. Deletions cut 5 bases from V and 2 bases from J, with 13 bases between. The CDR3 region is CASSPWGVAYNEQFF. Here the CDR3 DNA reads TGTGCCAGCAGCCCGTGGGGGGTTGCCTACAATGAGCAGTTCTTC.

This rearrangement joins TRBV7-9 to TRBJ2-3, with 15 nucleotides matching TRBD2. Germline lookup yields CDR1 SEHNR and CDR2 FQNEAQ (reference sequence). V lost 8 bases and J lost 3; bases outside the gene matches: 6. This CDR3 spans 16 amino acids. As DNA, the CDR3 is TGTGCCAGCCGGACTAGCGGGAGGGCCAGGACAGATACGCAGTATTTT. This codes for CASRTSGRARTDTQYF.

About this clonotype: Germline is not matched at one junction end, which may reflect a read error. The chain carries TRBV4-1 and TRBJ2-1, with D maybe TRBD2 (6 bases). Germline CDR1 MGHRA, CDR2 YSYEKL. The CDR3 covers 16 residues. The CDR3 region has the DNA TGCGCCAACAGCCCCGGAGCGGTAGCGGAACTCTACGAGCAGTTCTTC. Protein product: CANSPGAVAELYEQFF.

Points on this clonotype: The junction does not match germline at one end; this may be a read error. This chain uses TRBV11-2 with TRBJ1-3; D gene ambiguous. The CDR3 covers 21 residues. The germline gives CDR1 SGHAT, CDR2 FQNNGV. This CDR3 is CASSETEGPFTFPISGNTIYF. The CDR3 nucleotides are TGTGCTAGCAGCGAGACTGAGGGTCCCTTCACCTTCCCTATCTCTGGAAACACCATATATTTT.

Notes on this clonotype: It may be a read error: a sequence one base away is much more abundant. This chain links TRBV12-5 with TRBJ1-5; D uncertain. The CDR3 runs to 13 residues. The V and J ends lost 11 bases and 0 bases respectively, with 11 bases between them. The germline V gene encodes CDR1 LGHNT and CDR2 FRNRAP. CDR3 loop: CAGAPNSNQPQHF. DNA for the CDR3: TGTGCTGGTGCCCCTAATAGCAATCAGCCCCAGCATTTT.

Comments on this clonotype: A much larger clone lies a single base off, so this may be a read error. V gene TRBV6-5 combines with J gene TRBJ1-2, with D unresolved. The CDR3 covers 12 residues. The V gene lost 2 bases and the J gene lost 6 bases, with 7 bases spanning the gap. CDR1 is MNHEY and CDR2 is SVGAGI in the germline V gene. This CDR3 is CASSYTADGYTF. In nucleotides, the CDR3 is TGTGCCAGCAGTTACACTGCCGATGGCTACACCTTC.

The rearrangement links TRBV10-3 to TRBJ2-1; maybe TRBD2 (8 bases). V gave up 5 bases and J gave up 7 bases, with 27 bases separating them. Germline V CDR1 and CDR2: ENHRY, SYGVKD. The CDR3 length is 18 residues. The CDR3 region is CAISPMTGRSGRSNEQFF. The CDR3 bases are TGTGCCATCAGTCCCATGACAGGGAGAAGCGGGAGAAGTAATGAGCAGTTCTTC.

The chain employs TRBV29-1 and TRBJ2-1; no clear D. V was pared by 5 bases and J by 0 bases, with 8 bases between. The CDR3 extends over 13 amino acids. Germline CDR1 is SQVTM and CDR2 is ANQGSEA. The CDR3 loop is CSVNLASYNEQFF. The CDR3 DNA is TGCAGCGTTAACCTGGCCTCCTACAATGAGCAGTTCTTC.

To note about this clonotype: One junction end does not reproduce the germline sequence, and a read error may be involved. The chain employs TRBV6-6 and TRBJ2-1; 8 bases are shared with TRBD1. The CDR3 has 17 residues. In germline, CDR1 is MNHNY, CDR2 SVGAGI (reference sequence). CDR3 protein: CASSNTGQGISYNGQFF. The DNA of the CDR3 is TGTGCCAGCAGTAACACCGGACAGGGAATATCCTACAATGGGCAGTTCTTC.

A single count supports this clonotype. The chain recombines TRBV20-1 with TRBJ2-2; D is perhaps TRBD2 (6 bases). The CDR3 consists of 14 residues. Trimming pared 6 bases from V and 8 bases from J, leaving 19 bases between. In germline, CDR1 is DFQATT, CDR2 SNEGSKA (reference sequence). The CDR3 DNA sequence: TGCAGTGCCGTCCCCGGGATAAGCGGGGGGGAGCTGTTTTTT. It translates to CSAVPGISGGELFF.

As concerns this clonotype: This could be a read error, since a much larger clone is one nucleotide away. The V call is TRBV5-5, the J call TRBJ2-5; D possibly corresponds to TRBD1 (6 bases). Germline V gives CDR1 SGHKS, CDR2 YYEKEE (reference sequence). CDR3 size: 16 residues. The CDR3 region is CACSLGAGALQETQYF. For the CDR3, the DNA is TGTGCCTGCAGCTTGGGGGCGGGCGCCCTCCAAGAGACCCAGTACTTC.

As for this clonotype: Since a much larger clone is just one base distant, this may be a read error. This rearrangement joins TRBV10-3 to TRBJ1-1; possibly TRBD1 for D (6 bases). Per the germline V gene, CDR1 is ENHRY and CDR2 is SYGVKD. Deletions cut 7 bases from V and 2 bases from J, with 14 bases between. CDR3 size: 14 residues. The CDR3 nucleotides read TGTGCCATCACCACGGGACATATAAACACTGAAGCTTTCTTT. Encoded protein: CAITTGHINTEAFF.

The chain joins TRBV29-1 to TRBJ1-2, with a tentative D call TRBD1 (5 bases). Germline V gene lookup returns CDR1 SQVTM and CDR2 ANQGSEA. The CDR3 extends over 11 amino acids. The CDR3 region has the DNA TGCGGTGCAGGGATAGGGGTGGGCTACACCTTC. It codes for CGAGIGVGYTF.

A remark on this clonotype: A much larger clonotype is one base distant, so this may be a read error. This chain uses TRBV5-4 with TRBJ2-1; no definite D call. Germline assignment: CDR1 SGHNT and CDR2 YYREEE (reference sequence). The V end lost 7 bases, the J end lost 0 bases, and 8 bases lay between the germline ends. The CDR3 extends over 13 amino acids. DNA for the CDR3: TGTGCCAGCGGTGGTGTCTCCTACAATGAGCAGTTCTTC. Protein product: CASGGVSYNEQFF.

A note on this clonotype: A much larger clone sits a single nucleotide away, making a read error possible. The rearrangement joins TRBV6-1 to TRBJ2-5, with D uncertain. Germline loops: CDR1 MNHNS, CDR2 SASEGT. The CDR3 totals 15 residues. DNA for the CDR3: TGTGGCAGCAGTGAAAGTTCGGGCAGGCAAGAGACCCAGTACTTC. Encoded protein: CGSSESSGRQETQYF.

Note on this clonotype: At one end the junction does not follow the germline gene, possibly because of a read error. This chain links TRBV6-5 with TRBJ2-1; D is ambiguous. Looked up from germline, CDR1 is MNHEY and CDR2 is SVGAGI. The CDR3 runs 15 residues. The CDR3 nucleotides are TGTGCCAGCAGTCCCGGACGGCCGACCTACAGTGAGCAGTTCTTC. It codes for CASSPGRPTYSEQFF.

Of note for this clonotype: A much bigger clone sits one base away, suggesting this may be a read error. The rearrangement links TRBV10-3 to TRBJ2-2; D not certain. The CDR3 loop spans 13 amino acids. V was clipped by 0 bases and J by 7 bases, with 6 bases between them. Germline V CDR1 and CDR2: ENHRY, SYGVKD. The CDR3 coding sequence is TGTGCCATCAGTGAGTCGCTCAGCGGGGAGCTGTTTTTT. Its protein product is CAISESLSGELFF.

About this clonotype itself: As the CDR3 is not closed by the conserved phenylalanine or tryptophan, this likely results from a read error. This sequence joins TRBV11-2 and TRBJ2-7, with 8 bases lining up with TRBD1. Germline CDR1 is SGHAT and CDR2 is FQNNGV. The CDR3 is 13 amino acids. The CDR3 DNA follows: TGTGGCAGCAGCTCTGACAGGGGCTACGAGCAGTACATC. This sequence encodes CGSSSDRGYEQYI.

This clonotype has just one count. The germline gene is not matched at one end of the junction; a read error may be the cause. The CDR3, as DNA: TGTACCAGCAGCCCCGACAGGAACACTGAAGCTTTCTTT. It specifies CTSSPDRNTEAFF. The gene calls are TRBV12-3 or TRBV12-4 and TRBJ1-1; a weak D match, TRBD1 (5 bases). This CDR3 is built from 13 residues.

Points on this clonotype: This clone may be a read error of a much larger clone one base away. Here the CDR3 DNA reads TGTGCCAGCAGCTCAAGGACAGGGGCATTGAACACTGGAGCTTTCTTT. It translates to CASSSRTGALNTGAFF. The J gene is TRBJ1-1, the V gene TRBV7-8; 9 bases match TRBD1. Per germline, CDR1 SGHVS and CDR2 FQNEAQ. The CDR3 spans 16 residues.

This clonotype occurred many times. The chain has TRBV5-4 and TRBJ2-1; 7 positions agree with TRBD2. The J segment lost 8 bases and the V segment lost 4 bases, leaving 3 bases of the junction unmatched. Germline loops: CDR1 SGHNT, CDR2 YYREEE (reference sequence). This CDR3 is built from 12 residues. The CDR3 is CASSVRGDEQFF. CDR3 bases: TGTGCCAGCAGCGTCCGGGGGGATGAGCAGTTCTTC. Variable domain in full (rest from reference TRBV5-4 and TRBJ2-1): ETGVTQSPTHLIKTRGQQVTLRCSSQSGHNTVSWYQQALGQGPQFIFQYYREEENGRGNFPPRFSGLQFPNYSSELNVNALELDDSALYLCASSVRGDEQFFGPGTRLTVL.